These 30 T cell receptor beta chains originate from one sample sequenced in a study of blood T cells in healthy people across ages. Combining a sample-barcoded 5' primer with a J-beta primer mix, a second PCR ran for roughly 7 to 11 cycles. TCRdb reanalysed the 5' RACE reads using MiXCR and keeps one entry per CDR3 protein. Of fewer than 2,000,000 distinct CDR3 sequences listed, around 40% are singletons. The sequenced sample was blood. The receptor set was obtained from a human donor in good health.

A few counts support this clonotype. The chain employs TRBV20-1 and TRBJ2-2; D is possibly TRBD2 (5 bases). Germline CDR1 is DFQATT and CDR2 is SNEGSKA (reference sequence). Between the trimmed V and J ends, which lost 4 bases and 7 bases, there was a span of 13 bases. This CDR3 comprises 13 residues. The CDR3 DNA sequence: TGCAGTGCTAACCCAGCCCGGGGCGGGGAGCTGTTTTTT. Protein sequence: CSANPARGGELFF.

The chain is built from TRBV7-6 and TRBJ2-5, with a possible D match to TRBD1 (5 bases). The ends were cut back, 5 bases at V and 1 base at J, with 17 bases in the middle. The CDR3 extends over 16 amino acids. In germline, CDR1 is SGHVS, CDR2 FNYEAQ. The CDR3 sequence: CASSPPARGGQETQYF. Written as DNA, the CDR3 is TGTGCCAGCAGCCCCCCTGCAAGGGGTGGCCAAGAGACCCAGTACTTC.

This clonotype was seen only a few times. The chain couples TRBV11-3 to TRBJ2-5; D may be TRBD1 (7 bases). Trimming took 5 bases from V and 3 from J, leaving 25 bases between them. CDR3 length equals 18 residues. Germline V gene data show CDR1 as SGHNT and CDR2 as YENEEA. The CDR3 region has the DNA TGTGCCAGCAGCCTATGGGACTGGCGGGGACAGCGCAAAGAGACCCAGTACTTC. It codes for CASSLWDWRGQRKETQYF.

The J gene is TRBJ1-6, the V gene TRBV12-3 or TRBV12-4; TRBD1 might be the D (6 bases). The CDR3 loop spans 15 amino acids. Trimming left V 4 bases short and J 7 bases short, with 14 bases between. The DNA for the CDR3 is TGTGCCAGCAGTTCCCCAACAGGGCAAAATTCACCCCTCCACTTT. As protein: CASSSPTGQNSPLHF.

V is TRBV20-1 and J is TRBJ2-3; TRBD2 is a possible D gene (5 bases). CDR1 and CDR2 (germline): DFQATT, SNEGSKA (reference sequence). There are 17 residues in the CDR3. V lost 4 bases and J 2 bases, leaving 22 bases between the germline ends. CDR3 nucleotide sequence: TGCAGTGCTAAATTCGACGGGGAGTGGGTCGTCACAGATACGCAGTATTTT. Its translation is CSAKFDGEWVVTDTQYF.

This clonotype was observed a handful of times. CDR3 amino acids: CASSIDRGNTEAFF. The CDR3 region has the DNA TGCGCCAGCAGTATTGACAGGGGGAACACTGAAGCTTTCTTT. The rearrangement uses TRBV5-1 and TRBJ1-1; 8 positions match TRBD1. Trimming removed 5 bases from V and 1 base from J; junction bases left unmatched: 4. The CDR3 consists of 14 residues. Germline V gene sequence: CDR1 SGHRS, CDR2 YFSETQ. The whole variable domain, filled in from reference TRBV5-1 and TRBJ1-1, reads KAGVTQTPRYLIKTRGQQVTLSCSPISGHRSVSWYQQTPGQGLQFLFEYFSETQRNKGNFPGRFSGRQFSNSRSEMNVSTLELGDSALYLCASSIDRGNTEAFFGQGTRLTVV.

This chain uses TRBV18 with TRBJ2-7; 8 nucleotides line up with TRBD2. This CDR3 contains 15 residues. The J segment lost 4 bases and the V segment lost 3 bases, leaving 8 bases of the junction unmatched. Germline CDR1 is KGHSH and CDR2 is LQKENI. The CDR3 region is CASSPKRERGYEQYF. The CDR3 DNA reads TGTGCCAGCTCACCCAAGAGGGAGCGGGGGTACGAGCAGTACTTC.

This rearrangement joins TRBV29-1 to TRBJ2-3; D is uncertain. CDR3 length: 13 amino acids. Germline lookup yields CDR1 SQVTM and CDR2 ANQGSEA. Trimming removed 4 bases from V and 2 bases from J, with 10 bases in between. The DNA of the CDR3 is TGCAGCGTTGGTTTGAGGACCACAGATACGCAGTATTTT. Translation gives CSVGLRTTDTQYF.

The V gene is TRBV20-1, the J gene TRBJ1-2; 7 bases are shared with TRBD1. Germline V gene data show CDR1 as DFQATT and CDR2 as SNEGSKA (reference sequence). The CDR3 spans 13 residues. The V and J ends lost 6 bases and 5 bases, in that order; junction bases with no gene match: 9. The CDR3 region is CSAQDRAFYGYTF. The CDR3, as DNA: TGCAGTGCGCAAGACAGGGCTTTTTATGGCTACACCTTC.

The chain combines TRBV6-5 with TRBJ2-1, with D possibly matching TRBD2 (6 bases). Germline CDR1 and CDR2: MNHEY and SVGAGI. This CDR3 comprises 16 residues. Between the trimmed V and J ends, which lost 0 bases and 8 bases, there was a span of 17 bases. The CDR3 protein is CASSYSGGNFGDEQFF. CDR3 in DNA: TGTGCCAGCAGTTACTCTGGGGGGAACTTTGGCGATGAGCAGTTCTTC.

This clonotype has only a few counts. V gene TRBV7-2 combines with J gene TRBJ2-1, with TRBD1 as a possible D gene (5 bases). The germline CDR1 and CDR2 sequences are SGHTA and FQGNSA. The CDR3 has 11 amino acids. V gave up 0 bases and J gave up 12 bases, with 6 bases separating them. The CDR3 sequence is CASSLARVQFF. DNA of the CDR3: TGTGCCAGCAGCTTAGCCAGGGTGCAGTTCTTC.

The rearrangement uses TRBV11-2 and TRBJ2-5; 11 bases match TRBD2. Germline V CDR1 and CDR2: SGHAT, FQNNGV. The CDR3 spans 18 residues. The junction had 12 bases not matched to a gene; V was cut back by 2 bases and J by 4 bases. The CDR3 DNA reads TGTGCCAGCAGCTTAATACATTGGGTAGCGGGGGGGATAGAGACCCAGTACTTC. Protein product: CASSLIHWVAGGIETQYF.

There are a few counts of this clonotype. The rearrangement links TRBV7-2 to TRBJ2-7, with D perhaps given as TRBD1 or TRBD2 (7 bases each). V was pared by 5 bases and J by 2 bases, with 16 bases between. The CDR3 length is 15 residues. Per the germline V gene, CDR1 is SGHTA and CDR2 is FQGNSA. The CDR3 DNA reads as TGTGCCAGCAGCCCGGTGGGAGGGGGCGCCTACGAGCAGTACTTC. As protein: CASSPVGGGAYEQYF.

This chain joins TRBV5-1 and TRBJ2-5; 8 bases are a match to TRBD1. The CDR3 runs 15 residues. J was trimmed by 1 base and V by 3 bases; bases with no gene match: 5. Looked up from germline, CDR1 is SGHRS and CDR2 is YFSETQ. CDR3 in DNA: TGCGCCAGCAGCTCCTCCGGGACAGGCCAAGAGACCCAGTACTTC. It translates to CASSSSGTGQETQYF. Filled out from reference TRBV5-1 and TRBJ2-5, the complete variable domain reads KAGVTQTPRYLIKTRGQQVTLSCSPISGHRSVSWYQQTPGQGLQFLFEYFSETQRNKGNFPGRFSGRQFSNSRSEMNVSTLELGDSALYLCASSSSGTGQETQYFGPGTRLLVL.

A few counts support this clonotype. The chain employs TRBV6-5 and TRBJ1-5; D possibly corresponds to TRBD1 (6 bases). Germline V gene sequence: CDR1 MNHEY, CDR2 SVGAGI. The CDR3 is 15 amino acids. The V end lost 6 bases, the J end lost 0 bases, and 12 bases lay between the germline ends. The CDR3 loop reads CASSPRTDSNQPQHF. CDR3 DNA: TGTGCCAGCAGCCCCCGGACAGATAGCAATCAGCCCCAGCATTTT.

In DNA form, the CDR3 reads TGCGCCAGCAGCCAAGTTTCCGAGGGAACGCGCACAGATACGCAGTATTTT. Encoded protein: CASSQVSEGTRTDTQYF. The chain links TRBV4-1 to TRBJ2-3, with a tentative D call TRBD2 (5 bases). V was cut by 1 base and J by 1 base, with 15 bases left in between. The CDR3 is 17 amino acids. Germline CDR1 is MGHRA and CDR2 is YSYEKL.

The sample holds one count of this clonotype. The chain couples TRBV7-2 to TRBJ1-1; D is undetermined. Trimming left V 5 bases short and J 0 bases short, with 22 bases between. The CDR3 consists of 18 residues. Germline loops: CDR1 SGHTA, CDR2 FQGNSA. The CDR3 sequence is CASSPRPPGLQLNTEAFF. CDR3 bases: TGTGCCAGCAGCCCTCGTCCACCGGGCCTACAATTGAACACTGAAGCTTTCTTT. Combining the CDR3 with reference TRBV7-2 and TRBJ1-1 gives the whole variable domain GAGVSQSPSNKVTEKGKDVELRCDPISGHTALYWYRQSLGQGLEFLIYFQGNSAPDKSGLPSDRFSAERTGGSVSTLTIQRTQQEDSAVYLCASSPRPPGLQLNTEAFFGQGTRLTVV.

The genes are TRBV6-6 and TRBJ2-1; no reliable D call. V gave up 2 bases and J gave up 6 bases, with 20 bases separating them. The CDR3 runs to 17 residues. Germline V gene data show CDR1 as MNHNY and CDR2 as SVGAGI (reference sequence). The CDR3 bases are TGTGCCAGCAGTTACCCTGCAAGTGGGTACCGGCTCAATGAGCAGTTCTTC. Its protein is CASSYPASGYRLNEQFF.

Details on this clonotype: An end of the junction differs from the germline gene, which may be a read error. This chain uses TRBV12-3 or TRBV12-4 with TRBJ2-5; a weak D match, TRBD1 (5 bases). The CDR3 spans 15 residues. CDR3 DNA sequence: TGTACCAGCAGTCCAAGACAGAGACTCCAAGAGACCCAGTACTTC. Translating gives CTSSPRQRLQETQYF.

The chain carries TRBV7-2 and TRBJ2-5; 9 bases fit TRBD2. Germline assignment: CDR1 SGHTA and CDR2 FQGNSA. The CDR3 is 14 amino acids. J was trimmed by 4 bases and V by 7 bases; bases with no gene match: 7. The CDR3, as DNA: TGTGCCAGCACTAATCTAGCGGGGCGAGAGACCCAGTACTTC. Translated, it gives CASTNLAGRETQYF.

This chain links TRBV7-9 with TRBJ1-1; no reliable D call. In germline, CDR1 is SEHNR, CDR2 FQNEAQ (reference sequence). Trimming left V 4 bases short and J 2 bases short, with 14 bases between. CDR3 length: 15 amino acids. The CDR3 protein is CASSSYSSLNTEAFF. In DNA, the CDR3 is TGTGCCAGCAGCTCGTACAGCAGCCTTAACACTGAAGCTTTCTTT. The full variable domain, with the rest looked up from reference TRBV7-9 and TRBJ1-1, is DTGVSQNPRHKITKRGQNVTFRCDPISEHNRLYWYRQTLGQGPEFLTYFQNEAQLEKSRLLSDRFSAERPKGSFSTLEIQRTEQGDSAMYLCASSSYSSLNTEAFFGQGTRLTVV.

This clonotype has only a few counts. The rearrangement links TRBV14 to TRBJ2-7; 7 positions agree with TRBD2. This CDR3 spans 13 amino acids. Germline trimming cut 7 bases from V and 5 bases from J; bases unmatched to any gene: 8. Germline V gives CDR1 SGHDN, CDR2 FVKESK. CDR3 in amino acids: CASNIMGGHEQYF. CDR3 sequence (DNA): TGTGCCAGCAACATAATGGGAGGGCACGAGCAGTACTTC.

This sequence joins TRBV5-6 and TRBJ1-2; D is unclear. There are 15 residues in the CDR3. With 4 bases removed from V and 3 bases from J, the gap between germline ends came to 16 bases. Germline V lookup: CDR1 SGHDT, CDR2 YYEEEE. CDR3 loop: CASSAENDGYYGYTF. As DNA, the CDR3 is TGTGCCAGCAGCGCCGAAAACGACGGATACTATGGCTACACCTTC.

V is TRBV12-3 or TRBV12-4 and J is TRBJ1-2; 7 nucleotides match TRBD1. This CDR3 contains 17 residues. Trimming removed 3 bases from V and 3 bases from J; junction bases left unmatched: 13. CDR3 loop: CASSFITGVGYDYGYTF. The DNA for the CDR3 is TGTGCCAGCAGTTTCATAACAGGGGTTGGGTATGACTATGGCTACACCTTC.

The chain is built from TRBV24-1 and TRBJ1-2; D is perhaps TRBD1 (5 bases). V lost 7 bases and J lost 0, with 17 bases in between. In germline, CDR1 is KGHDR, CDR2 SFDVKD. The CDR3 runs to 16 residues. The CDR3 DNA is TGTGCCACCAGCCGACAGCCGACCCAAGCTAACTATGGCTACACCTTC. Encoded protein: CATSRQPTQANYGYTF.

This chain links TRBV9 with TRBJ1-1; D gene unclear. This CDR3 contains 13 residues. CDR1 is SGDLS, CDR2 YYNGEE, per germline. V gave up 2 bases and J gave up 9 bases, with 14 bases separating them. The chain's CDR3 is CASSVNPGGQAFF. The DNA for the CDR3 is TGTGCCAGCAGCGTCAATCCGGGAGGCCAAGCTTTCTTT.

The J gene is TRBJ2-7, the V gene TRBV18, with 8 nucleotides matching TRBD2. V lost 6 bases to trimming and J lost 2 bases; unmatched junction nucleotides: 6. Germline CDR1 KGHSH, CDR2 LQKENI. The CDR3 is made up of 14 amino acids. CDR3 amino acids: CASSGRDGAYEQYF. For the CDR3, the DNA is TGTGCCAGCTCCGGGAGGGACGGAGCCTACGAGCAGTACTTC.

The rearrangement uses TRBV29-1 and TRBJ2-7; no reliable D call. CDR3 length equals 13 residues. Germline CDR1 and CDR2: SQVTM and ANQGSEA. V was pared by 7 bases and J by 1 base, with 14 bases between. In DNA, the CDR3 is TGCAGCGCCCAAGGCAGGTATTCCTACGAGCAGTACTTC. Translated, it gives CSAQGRYSYEQYF.

This chain uses TRBV5-1 with TRBJ2-7, with D perhaps assigned TRBD1 or TRBD2 (5 bases each). V was cut by 0 bases and J by 2 bases, with 15 bases left in between. There are 16 residues in the CDR3. Looked up from germline, CDR1 is SGHRS and CDR2 is YFSETQ. The CDR3 DNA is TGCGCCAGCAGCTTGGGAGTGGGGCAGGGAGCCTACGAGCAGTACTTC. It is translated as CASSLGVGQGAYEQYF.

V usage is TRBV7-6 and J usage is TRBJ1-2, with D unclear. V dropped 6 bases and J dropped 0 bases, with 8 bases sitting between them. The CDR3 totals 13 residues. Germline lookup yields CDR1 SGHVS and CDR2 FNYEAQ. The CDR3 is CASRLGSNYGYTF. CDR3 DNA sequence: TGTGCCAGCAGACTGGGATCTAACTATGGCTACACCTTC.